Given below is one TCR beta chain in context. Authors' analysis steps: Amplifying reference gene primers gave estimates of nucleated cell counts. Some clones are missing from TCRdb's copy, which holds only in-frame ones; the method was immunoSEQ multiplex PCR. V and J calls and clone size are given by that table; D and trimming were obtained from the DNA. Of 30,000 to 35,000 clones detected, roughly 88% appear once; the ten largest clones hold roughly a fifth. The entry originates in a study of blood T cell repertoires in COVID-19. Study-wide background: Both acute and convalescent COVID-19 samples were obtained from the United States, Italy and Spain. Sources were T cells, B-cell-depleted T cells, or PBMCs; the material itself was cDNA or gDNA.

CDR1 is MGHRA, CDR2 YSYEKL, per germline. Trimming left V 4 bases short and J 1 base short, with 22 bases between. The CDR3 sequence is 18 residues long. This rearrangement joins TRBV4-1 to TRBJ1-2; a weak D match, TRBD1 (6 bases). Specimen: peripheral blood. The receptor was derived from an elderly man with acute or convalescent COVID-19. As DNA, the CDR3 is TGCGCCAGCAGCCGGACGACAGAACGGACAGAGAGTAACTATGGCTACACCTTC. Its translation: CASSRTTERTESNYGYTF.